A single sample is the source of the 13 T cell receptor beta chains below, sequenced in a study of T cell repertoires in cytomegalovirus infection. TCRdb independently ran MiXCR on the reads; one entry per CDR3 protein. The sample shows 200,000 to 300,000 distinct CDR3 sequences, approximately 7% of them seen only once. Material: PBMCs. The receptor source for this set is a human donor in good health (CMV status not recorded). Some clones in this sample may be carry-over from other donors' samples.

This clonotype was counted at least ten times. The chain joins TRBV7-2 to TRBJ1-2; D gene uncertain. The CDR3 has 15 residues. Germline V gene lookup returns CDR1 SGHTA and CDR2 FQGNSA. Trimming shortened V by 1 base and J by 8 bases, and 17 bases separated the two germline ends. CDR3 protein: CASSLVSWSLNGYTF. The CDR3 bases are TGTGCCAGCAGCTTAGTCTCGTGGTCTTTGAACGGCTACACCTTC.

This clonotype was found many times. V usage is TRBV7-9 and J usage is TRBJ1-2; 7 bases fit TRBD1. Germline V lookup: CDR1 SEHNR, CDR2 FQNEAQ (reference sequence). This CDR3 comprises 13 residues. J gave up 6 bases and V 5 bases, and 6 bases lay outside the gene matches. CDR3 bases: TGTGCCAGCAGCCAGGACAGGTGGGATGGCTACACCTTC. It yields the protein CASSQDRWDGYTF.

This clonotype was picked up many times. The J gene is TRBJ2-1, the V gene TRBV18; D uncertain. This CDR3 is built from 11 residues. CDR1 is KGHSH, CDR2 LQKENI, per germline. Deletions cut 3 bases from V and 15 bases from J, with 12 bases between. The CDR3 DNA is TGTGCCAGCTCACCGAAGGATTTCGTGTTCTTC. This gives the protein CASSPKDFVFF.

This clonotype is a singleton in its sample. It may be a read error: a sequence one base away is much more abundant. This sequence joins TRBV6-6 and TRBJ2-1; TRBD1 is a possible D gene (8 bases). The CDR3 is made up of 14 amino acids. The germline V and J ends were trimmed by 7 bases and 4 bases, with 14 bases remaining between them. The germline CDR1 and CDR2 sequences are MNHNY and SVGAGI (reference sequence). CDR3 in amino acids: CASNLQGGYNEQFF. The CDR3 DNA reads TGTGCCAGCAACCTACAGGGGGGGTACAATGAGCAGTTCTTC.

This clonotype was detected a few times. The chain combines TRBV2 with TRBJ1-5; 10 nucleotides agree with TRBD1. The CDR3 is made up of 14 amino acids. Germline values: CDR1 SNHLY, CDR2 FYNNEI. The V segment lost 5 bases and the J segment 6 bases; nucleotides outside the gene matches: 4. CDR3 coding DNA: TGTGCCAGCAGTTTCGGACAGGGGGGTCAGCCCCAGCATTTT. It encodes CASSFGQGGQPQHF.

This clonotype showed up many times. The chain is built from TRBV7-9 and TRBJ1-2, with 7 nucleotides matching TRBD1. The CDR3 sequence is 12 residues long. With V trimmed by 5 bases and J by 3 bases, 0 bases remained unmatched. Germline values: CDR1 SEHNR, CDR2 FQNEAQ (reference sequence). The CDR3: CASSRGHYGYTF. The CDR3 region has the DNA TGTGCCAGCAGCAGGGGGCACTATGGCTACACCTTC.

The chain carries TRBV6-5 and TRBJ1-3; tentatively, D is TRBD1 (5 bases). Looked up from germline, CDR1 is MNHEY and CDR2 is SVGAGI. The CDR3 is 13 amino acids. V lost 6 bases and J 5 bases, leaving 11 bases between the germline ends. CDR3 region: CASRPGSRNTIYF. The DNA for the CDR3 is TGTGCCAGCAGGCCAGGGAGCCGAAACACCATATATTTT.

The sample holds many counts of this clonotype. The V and J genes are TRBV15 and TRBJ1-3; D might be TRBD1 (6 bases). V was clipped by 8 bases and J by 5 bases, with 13 bases between them. This CDR3 region has 13 residues. CDR1 and CDR2 from the germline V gene are LNHNV and YYDKDF (reference sequence). The CDR3 DNA sequence: TGTGCCACCCAACCGGGGGCACGAAACACCATATATTTT. It translates to CATQPGARNTIYF.

This clonotype showed up many times. The genes are TRBV19 and TRBJ1-2, with D hard to call. V lost 9 bases and J lost 14, with 25 bases in between. The CDR3 covers 13 residues. Germline CDR1 is LNHDA and CDR2 is SQIVND (reference sequence). In nucleotides, the CDR3 is TGTGCCAGCGCTCCTCAAATCAGGTCCGGTATAACCTTC. Translated, it gives CASAPQIRSGITF. Variable domain in full (rest from reference TRBV19 and TRBJ1-2): DGGITQSPKYLFRKEGQNVTLSCEQNLNHDAMYWYRQDPGQGLRLIYYSQIVNDFQKGDIAEGYSVSREKKESFPLTVTSAQKNPTAFYLCASAPQIRSGITFGSGTRLTVV.

This clonotype was seen many times. The chain joins TRBV7-3 to TRBJ2-5, with 9 bases that match TRBD1. Germline V gene sequence: CDR1 SGHTA, CDR2 FQGTGA. This CDR3 has 15 residues. V lost 5 bases to trimming and J lost 4 bases; unmatched junction nucleotides: 8. For the CDR3, the DNA is TGTGCCAGCAGCCTTGACGGACAGGGGCGAGAGACCCAGTACTTC. Translation: CASSLDGQGRETQYF.

This clonotype showed up many times. The CDR3 here is CSARASRSGNTIYF. The CDR3 DNA reads TGCAGTGCTAGAGCCTCCCGCTCTGGAAACACCATATATTTT. The chain combines TRBV20-1 with TRBJ1-3, with D hard to call. V lost 1 base to trimming and J lost 0 bases, with 7 bases between them. The CDR3 runs to 14 residues. Germline assignment: CDR1 DFQATT and CDR2 SNEGSKA (reference sequence).

This clonotype has a count of ten or more. The rearrangement links TRBV6-2 or TRBV6-3 to TRBJ2-5, with D possibly called TRBD1 or TRBD2 (7 bases each). V lost 6 bases and J lost 3, with 26 bases in between. The CDR3 contains 18 residues. Germline V lookup: CDR1 MNHEY, CDR2 SVGEGT. DNA of the CDR3: TGTGCCAGCAGCAGAATCCCAGGGGGGGTGGGCAGCAAAGAGACCCAGTACTTC. It encodes CASSRIPGGVGSKETQYF.

This clonotype was seen only a few times. The rearrangement uses TRBV29-1 and TRBJ2-3; 7 bases map to TRBD1. Germline CDR1 SQVTM, CDR2 ANQGSEA. The V gene end was trimmed by 5 bases and the J gene end by 4 bases; junction bases not matched to a gene: 3. The CDR3 length is 12 residues. The CDR3: CSVSQGADTQYF. The CDR3 DNA is TGCAGCGTTTCCCAGGGGGCAGATACGCAGTATTTT.